This section outlines one T cell receptor (beta chain) sequence together with its context. Its antigen has not been determined. Base quality data are lacking; no much larger clone is found one base away. This sample is drawn from a study of blood T cell repertoires in COVID-19 (dated by TCRdb to 2020 to 2022). At the level of the whole study: Samples from collaborators originated in the United States, Italy and Spain and spanned both the acute and convalescent phases of COVID-19. A freely available public database, intended as a resource for researchers studying the immune response to SARS-CoV-2, is where the repertoires were released. Where available, HLA class I and class II types were taken from metadata supplied by the sample provider and were not determined by assay-based typing. Samples came from the ongoing ImmuneRACE study (first 160 participants) plus 1,254 subjects from 6 global collaborators. Subjects who had been exposed to COVID-19, were actively infected with it, or had recovered from it provided the deeply sampled blood TCRbeta repertoires that made up the dataset. The material from the prospective study consisted of cDNA or gDNA derived from T cells, B-cell-depleted T cells, or PBMCs. Sample metadata almost always included a de-identified subject ID, COVID-19 status, age in years and sex. Study-level results and caveats: How much clinical and demographic metadata was included differed by source and by participant, and the metadata was provided uncurated.

TCRbeta CDR3 regions were amplified from genomic DNA by means of the immunoSEQ Assay, a bias-controlled multiplex PCR. On the authors' methods: The number of nucleated cells in each sample was estimated by amplification of reference gene primers within the assay. To quantify the absolute abundance of each unique TCRbeta CDR3 rearrangement, sequence reads were collapsed and filtered. For each sample, productive Simpson clonality was calculated as the square root of Simpson's diversity index across productive rearrangements. The immuneACCESS repertoire file appears here via TCRdb, limited to in-frame rearrangements. These files lack a portion of the clones; in checked studies, under half of the deficit traces to unresolved V genes, and the cause of the others is not known. D and trimming were read from the DNA, whereas the V and J calls and clone size are those reported in that table. For this sample there are under 95,000 clones; roughly nine tenths appear just once. The ten largest clones add up to roughly 15% of the sample.

The collaborating institutions used their own protocols to collect whole blood in K2EDTA tubes. For TCRbeta analysis, collaborators shipped samples in one of three forms: frozen whole blood, isolated PBMCs, or DNA extracted from either of those sample types. At the junction V is shortened by 3 bases and J by 0 bases; bases outside the gene matches: 4. The germline V gene supplies CDR1 SGHAT and CDR2 FQNNGV. The CDR3, cysteine through phenylalanine, is 15 amino acids long. Only CDR3 DNA remains: 45 bases, in frame from the first base. This clonotype originated in an elderly man in a cohort sampled during active COVID-19. This chain is built from TRBV11-2 and TRBJ2-5; 7 central nucleotides agree with TRBD1. Material for sequencing was peripheral blood. The CDR3 reads CASSFTGTDQETQYF. In nucleotides, the sequence is TGTGCCAGCAGCTTTACCGGGACAGACCAAGAGACCCAGTACTTC.